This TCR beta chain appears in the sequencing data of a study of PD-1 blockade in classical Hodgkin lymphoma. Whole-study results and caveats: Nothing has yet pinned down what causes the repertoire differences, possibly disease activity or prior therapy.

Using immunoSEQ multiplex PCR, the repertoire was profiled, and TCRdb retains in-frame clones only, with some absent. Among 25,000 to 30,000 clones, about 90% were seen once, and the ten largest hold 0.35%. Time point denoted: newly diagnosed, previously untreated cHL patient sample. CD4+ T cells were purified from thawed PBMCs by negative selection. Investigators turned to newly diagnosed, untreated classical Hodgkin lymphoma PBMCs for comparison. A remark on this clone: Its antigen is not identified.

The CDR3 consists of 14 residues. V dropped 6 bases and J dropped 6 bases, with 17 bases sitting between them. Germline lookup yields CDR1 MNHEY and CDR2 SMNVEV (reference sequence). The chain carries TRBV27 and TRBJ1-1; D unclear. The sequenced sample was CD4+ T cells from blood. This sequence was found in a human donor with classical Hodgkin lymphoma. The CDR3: CASSLGDSGAEAFF. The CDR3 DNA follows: TGTGCCAGCAGCTTAGGAGACTCGGGCGCTGAAGCTTTCTTT.